Listed here are 15 T cell receptor beta chains from one sample, sequenced in a study of blood T cell repertoires in COVID-19. Using immunoSEQ multiplex PCR, the repertoire was profiled, and TCRdb retains in-frame clones only, with some absent. The table shows 85,000 to 90,000 clones, with around 82% occurring only once. What was sequenced was peripheral blood. The source is a woman older than 75 with acute or convalescent COVID-19.

The CDR3 DNA reads as TGTGCCAGCACGGGGGGGACAGATACGCAGTATTTT. Amino acid sequence: CASTGGTDTQYF. The V gene is TRBV28, the J gene TRBJ2-3; TRBD2 matches at 8 bases. Germline values: CDR1 MDHEN, CDR2 SYDVKM. With V trimmed by 7 bases and J by 3 bases, 0 bases remained unmatched. CDR3 size: 12 residues.

The V gene is TRBV7-9, the J gene TRBJ2-5, with unresolved D. The CDR3 spans 13 residues. Per germline, CDR1 SEHNR and CDR2 FQNEAQ (reference sequence). V was cut by 2 bases and J by 1 base, with 5 bases left in between. The CDR3 protein is CASSLTAQETQYF. The DNA of the CDR3 is TGTGCCAGCAGCTTAACAGCCCAAGAGACCCAGTACTTC.

V and J are TRBV5-1 and TRBJ2-3, with 7 bases fitting TRBD1. This CDR3 is built from 15 residues. Per the germline V gene, CDR1 is SGHRS and CDR2 is YFSETQ. V was pared by 4 bases and J by 10 bases, with 15 bases of the junction left unmatched. CDR3 coding DNA: TGCGCCAGCAGCCCCCAAGGGACAGTCGGGGATCCGCAGTATTTT. It translates to CASSPQGTVGDPQYF.

The V call is TRBV5-4, the J call TRBJ2-7; tentatively, D is TRBD1 (6 bases). The CDR3 is made up of 13 amino acids. Germline V CDR1 and CDR2: SGHNT, YYREEE (reference sequence). With 2 bases removed from V and 5 bases from J, the gap between germline ends came to 11 bases. The CDR3 sequence: CASSFTGPDEQYF. In DNA form, the CDR3 reads TGTGCCAGCAGCTTTACAGGGCCGGACGAGCAGTACTTC.

The rearrangement links TRBV18 to TRBJ1-5; D is unresolved. Trimming took off 3 bases at V and 0 bases at J, with 6 bases between the two ends. CDR3 length equals 14 residues. Germline V lookup: CDR1 KGHSH, CDR2 LQKENI. CDR3 region: CASSPGGSNQPQHF. CDR3 DNA: TGTGCCAGCTCACCGGGAGGTAGCAATCAGCCCCAGCATTTT.

The chain links TRBV19 to TRBJ2-2; 11 bases map to TRBD2. This CDR3 has 15 residues. V was clipped by 3 bases and J by 5 bases; unmatched bases: 2. CDR1 is LNHDA and CDR2 is SQIVND in the germline V gene (reference sequence). The CDR3 sequence is CASSIASGGTGELFF. In DNA form, the CDR3 reads TGTGCCAGTAGTATCGCTAGCGGGGGGACCGGGGAGCTGTTTTTT.

The chain combines TRBV7-8 with TRBJ2-7; 12 bases match TRBD2. In germline, CDR1 is SGHVS, CDR2 FQNEAQ. The V and J ends lost 4 bases and 3 bases, in that order; junction bases with no gene match: 4. This CDR3 has 15 amino acids. The CDR3 DNA sequence: TGTGCCAGCAGCTGGGGACTAGCGGGCGACTACGAGCAGTACTTC. It yields the protein CASSWGLAGDYEQYF.

This chain links TRBV19 with TRBJ2-6; 7 bases fit TRBD2. Germline V gene lookup returns CDR1 LNHDA and CDR2 SQIVND (reference sequence). V was clipped by 11 bases and J by 0 bases; unmatched bases: 13. The CDR3 runs 17 residues. The CDR3 protein is CASGGSRVNSGANVLTF. CDR3 DNA sequence: TGTGCCTCCGGGGGGAGCAGGGTGAACTCTGGGGCCAACGTCCTGACTTTC.

This rearrangement joins TRBV3-1 (or the pseudogene TRBV3-2) to TRBJ1-5; D possibly corresponds to TRBD1 (6 bases). Germline V CDR1 and CDR2: LGHDT, YNNKEL (reference sequence). The V and J ends lost 4 bases and 6 bases respectively, with 13 bases between them. The CDR3 is 14 residues long. In nucleotides, the CDR3 is TGTGCCAGCAGCCCAGGACAGCAGGGTCAGCCCCAGCATTTT. It yields the protein CASSPGQQGQPQHF.

The chain employs TRBV29-1 and TRBJ2-5; 9 nucleotides match TRBD1. The CDR3 length is 15 residues. Trimming took 6 bases from V and 1 from J; bases not matched to a gene: 9. Germline assignment: CDR1 SQVTM and CDR2 ANQGSEA. In DNA, the CDR3 is TGCAGCGTAACACAGGGGGCGTTTGTCCAAGAGACCCAGTACTTC. It specifies CSVTQGAFVQETQYF.

V and J are TRBV6-2 or TRBV6-3 and TRBJ2-2; a possible D gene is TRBD2 (6 bases). Trimming took off 5 bases at V and 1 base at J, with 17 bases between the two ends. There are 17 residues in the CDR3. The germline CDR1 and CDR2 sequences are MNHEY and SVGEGT. The CDR3 bases are TGTGCCAGCAGTCGGCCGGGGCGGGGTGAGAACACCGGGGAGCTGTTTTTT. This translates into CASSRPGRGENTGELFF.

The genes are TRBV19 and TRBJ2-7, with 12 nucleotides matching TRBD2. The length of the CDR3 is 16 residues. Germline lookup yields CDR1 LNHDA and CDR2 SQIVND (reference sequence). Unmatched junction bases numbered 10, after V lost 4 bases and J lost 6 bases. CDR3 residues: CASSRGLAGDVFEQYF. DNA of the CDR3: TGTGCCAGTAGTAGGGGACTAGCGGGTGATGTGTTCGAGCAGTACTTC.

The chain couples TRBV19 to TRBJ2-7; TRBD1 aligns across 9 bases. The trim removed 5 bases at V and 2 bases at J, leaving 13 bases unmatched. The CDR3 length is 17 residues. Germline CDR1 reads LNHDA; CDR2 reads SQIVND (reference sequence). CDR3 nucleotide sequence: TGTGCCAGTAGTGCGAATACGGGACAGGGTTTACCCTACGAGCAGTACTTC. Translated, it gives CASSANTGQGLPYEQYF.

This clone was observed once. This chain connects TRBV5-4 to TRBJ2-1, with a weak D call TRBD1 (5 bases). V was clipped by 0 bases and J by 7 bases, with 14 bases between them. From germline, CDR1 is SGHNT and CDR2 YYREEE (reference sequence). The CDR3 has 15 amino acids. The CDR3 here is CASSLVPGLRNEQFF. CDR3 nucleotides: TGTGCCAGCAGCTTGGTGCCAGGGCTGCGGAATGAGCAGTTCTTC.

The chain joins TRBV9 to TRBJ1-1; D uncertain. The CDR3 is 12 residues long. The V gene's germline CDR1 is SGDLS and CDR2 YYNGEE. Trimming shortened V by 3 bases and J by 8 bases, and 11 bases separated the two germline ends. For the CDR3, the DNA is TGTGCCAGCAGCGGTCAGCGAGGGGAAGCTTTCTTT. This translates into CASSGQRGEAFF.